This TCR beta chain was identified in a study of cytomegalovirus exposure and HLA in healthy donors. This CDR3 spans 14 amino acids. Germline V gene lookup returns CDR1 SGHRS and CDR2 YFSETQ. V was clipped by 4 bases and J by 7 bases; unmatched bases: 11. As concerns this clone: Antigen unknown.

Notes on the study in general: Analyses of presence and absence presupposed an approximately uniform sequencing depth across donors.

PCR employed 60 Vbeta and 13 Jbeta primers. The repertoire was sequenced with immunoSEQ multiplex PCR; TCRdb's copy has only in-frame clones and lacks some. The sample shows approximately 170,000 clones, roughly 72% of them seen only once. This sequence originates from a middle-aged man in good health and CMV-seronegative. Sequenced material: PBMCs. The chain is built from TRBV5-1 and TRBJ2-7; 7 nucleotides align to TRBD2. The CDR3 loop is CASSPLVGGGEQYF. In nucleotides, the CDR3 is TGCGCCAGCAGCCCACTCGTGGGGGGGGGAGAGCAGTACTTC. Full variable domain (rest looked up from reference TRBV5-1 and TRBJ2-7): KAGVTQTPRYLIKTRGQQVTLSCSPISGHRSVSWYQQTPGQGLQFLFEYFSETQRNKGNFPGRFSGRQFSNSRSEMNVSTLELGDSALYLCASSPLVGGGEQYFGPGTRLTVT.